This T cell receptor beta chain was recovered during a study of blood T cell repertoires in COVID-19. Study overall: Specimens from acute and convalescent COVID-19 originated in the United States, Italy and Spain. The analysed material was cDNA or gDNA that came from T cells, B-cell-depleted T cells, or PBMCs.

V was trimmed by 6 bases and J by 6 bases, leaving 6 bases between them. The CDR3 has 11 amino acids. Germline lookup yields CDR1 LGHDT and CDR2 YNNKEL (reference sequence). Original processing notes: Cell counts per sample came from amplifying reference gene primers. Some clones are missing from TCRdb's copy, which holds only in-frame ones; the method was immunoSEQ multiplex PCR. The D gene and trimming were derived from the DNA, and the V and J assignments and clone size from that table. This sample carries about 70,000 clones, 70% to 85% of them seen once, and the ten largest clones take 1.5% to 2%.

Sequencing used peripheral blood. The chain links TRBV3-1 (or the pseudogene TRBV3-2) to TRBJ2-1; D uncertain. This clonotype was sampled from a woman in her sixties with acute or convalescent COVID-19. The CDR3 region is CASSLFNEQFF. The CDR3 region has the DNA TGTGCCAGCAGTCTCTTCAATGAGCAGTTCTTC.